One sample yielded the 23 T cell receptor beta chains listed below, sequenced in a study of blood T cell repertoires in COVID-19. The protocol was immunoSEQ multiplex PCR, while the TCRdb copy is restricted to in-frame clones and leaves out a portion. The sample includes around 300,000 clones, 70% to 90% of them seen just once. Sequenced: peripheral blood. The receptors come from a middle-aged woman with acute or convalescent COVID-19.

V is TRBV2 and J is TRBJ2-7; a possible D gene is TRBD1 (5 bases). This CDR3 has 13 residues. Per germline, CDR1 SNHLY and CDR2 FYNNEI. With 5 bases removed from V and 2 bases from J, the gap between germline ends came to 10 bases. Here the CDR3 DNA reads TGTGCCAGCAGTCATGACAGAACCTACGAGCAGTACGTC. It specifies CASSHDRTYEQYV.

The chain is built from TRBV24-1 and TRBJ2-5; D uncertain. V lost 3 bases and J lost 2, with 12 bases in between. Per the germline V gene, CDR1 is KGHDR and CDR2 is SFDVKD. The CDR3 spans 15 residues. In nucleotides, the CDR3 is TGTGCCACCAGTGATACCGCCACGGTTCAAGAGACCCAGTACTTC. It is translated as CATSDTATVQETQYF.

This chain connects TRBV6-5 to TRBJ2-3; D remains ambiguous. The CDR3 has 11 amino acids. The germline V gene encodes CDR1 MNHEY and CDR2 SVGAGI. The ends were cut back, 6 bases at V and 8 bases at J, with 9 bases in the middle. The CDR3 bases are TGTGCCAGCAGCCATAGTAGTACGCAGTATTTT. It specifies CASSHSSTQYF.

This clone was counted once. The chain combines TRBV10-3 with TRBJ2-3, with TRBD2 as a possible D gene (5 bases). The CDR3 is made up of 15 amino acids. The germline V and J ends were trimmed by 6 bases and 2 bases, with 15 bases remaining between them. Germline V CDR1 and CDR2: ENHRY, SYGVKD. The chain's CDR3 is CAISPDGVITDTQYF. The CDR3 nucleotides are TGTGCCATCAGCCCTGACGGGGTAATCACAGATACGCAGTATTTT.

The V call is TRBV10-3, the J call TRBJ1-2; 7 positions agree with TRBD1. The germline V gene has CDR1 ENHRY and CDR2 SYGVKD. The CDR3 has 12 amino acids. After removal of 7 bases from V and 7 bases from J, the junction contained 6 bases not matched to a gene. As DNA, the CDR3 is TGTGCCATCAAACAGGGGTCCGGTGGCTACACCTTC. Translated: CAIKQGSGGYTF.

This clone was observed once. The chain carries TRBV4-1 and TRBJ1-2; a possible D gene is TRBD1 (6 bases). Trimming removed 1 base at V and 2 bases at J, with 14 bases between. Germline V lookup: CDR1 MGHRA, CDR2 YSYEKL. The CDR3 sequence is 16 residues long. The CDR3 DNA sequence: TGCGCCAGCAGCCAAGGAGGGACAATACGAAACTATGGCTACACCTTC. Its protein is CASSQGGTIRNYGYTF.

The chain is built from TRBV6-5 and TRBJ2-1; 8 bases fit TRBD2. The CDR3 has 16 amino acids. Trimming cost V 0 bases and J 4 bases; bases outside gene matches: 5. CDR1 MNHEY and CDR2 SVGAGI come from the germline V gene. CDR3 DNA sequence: TGTGCCAGCAGTTACTCGATCCAGCGGGGGTACAATGAGCAGTTCTTC. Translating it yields CASSYSIQRGYNEQFF.

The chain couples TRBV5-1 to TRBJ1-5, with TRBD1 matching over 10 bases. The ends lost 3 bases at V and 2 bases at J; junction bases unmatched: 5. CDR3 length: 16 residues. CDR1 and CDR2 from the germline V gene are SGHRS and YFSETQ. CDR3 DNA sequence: TGCGCCAGCAGCTATGGCGGGACAGGGGGCAATCAGCCCCAGCATTTT. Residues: CASSYGGTGGNQPQHF. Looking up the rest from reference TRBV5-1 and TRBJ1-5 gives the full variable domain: KAGVTQTPRYLIKTRGQQVTLSCSPISGHRSVSWYQQTPGQGLQFLFEYFSETQRNKGNFPGRFSGRQFSNSRSEMNVSTLELGDSALYLCASSYGGTGGNQPQHFGDGTRLSIL.

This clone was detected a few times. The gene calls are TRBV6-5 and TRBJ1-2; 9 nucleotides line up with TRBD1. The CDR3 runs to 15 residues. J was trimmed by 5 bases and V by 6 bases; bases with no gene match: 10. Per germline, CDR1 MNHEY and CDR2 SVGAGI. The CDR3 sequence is CASRSEGQGIYGYTF. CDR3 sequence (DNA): TGTGCCAGCAGGAGTGAGGGACAGGGTATTTATGGCTACACCTTC.

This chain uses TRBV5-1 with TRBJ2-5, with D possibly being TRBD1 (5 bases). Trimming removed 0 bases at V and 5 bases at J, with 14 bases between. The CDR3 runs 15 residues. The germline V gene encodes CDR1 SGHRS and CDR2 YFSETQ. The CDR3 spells CASSLGGVKGETQYF. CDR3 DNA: TGCGCCAGCAGCTTGGGGGGCGTGAAGGGGGAGACCCAGTACTTC.

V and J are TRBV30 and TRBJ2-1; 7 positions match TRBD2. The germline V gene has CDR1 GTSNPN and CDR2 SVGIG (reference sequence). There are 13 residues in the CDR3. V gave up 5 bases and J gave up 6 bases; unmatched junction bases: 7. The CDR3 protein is CAWGRGRGNEQFF. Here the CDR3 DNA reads TGTGCCTGGGGGCGGGGGAGGGGCAATGAGCAGTTCTTC.

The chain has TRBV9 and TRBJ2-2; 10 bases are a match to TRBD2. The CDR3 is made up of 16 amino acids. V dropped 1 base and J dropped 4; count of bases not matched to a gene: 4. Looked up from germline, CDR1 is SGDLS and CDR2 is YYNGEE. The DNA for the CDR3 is TGTGCCAGCAGCGTACCGGGACTAGCGAGCACCGGGGAGCTGTTTTTT. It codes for CASSVPGLASTGELFF.

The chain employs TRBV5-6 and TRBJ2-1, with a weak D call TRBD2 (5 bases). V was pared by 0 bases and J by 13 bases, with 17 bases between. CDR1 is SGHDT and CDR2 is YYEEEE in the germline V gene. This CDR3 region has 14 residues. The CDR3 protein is CASSLAGPGTPQFF. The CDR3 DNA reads TGTGCCAGCAGCTTGGCCGGGCCGGGAACACCCCAGTTCTTC.

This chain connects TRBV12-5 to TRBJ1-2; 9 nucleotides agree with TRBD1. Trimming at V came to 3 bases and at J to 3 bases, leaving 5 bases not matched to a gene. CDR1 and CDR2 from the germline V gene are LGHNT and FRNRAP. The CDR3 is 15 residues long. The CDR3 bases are TGTGCTAGTGGTTTCCCGGGGACAGGGCACTATGGCTACACCTTC. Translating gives CASGFPGTGHYGYTF.

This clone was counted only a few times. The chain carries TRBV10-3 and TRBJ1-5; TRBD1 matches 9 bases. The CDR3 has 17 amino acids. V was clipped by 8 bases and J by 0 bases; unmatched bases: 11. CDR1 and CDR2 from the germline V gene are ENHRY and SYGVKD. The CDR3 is CAISGQGMGRSNQPQHF. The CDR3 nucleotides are TGTGCCATCTCGGGACAGGGAATGGGTCGTAGCAATCAGCCCCAGCATTTT.

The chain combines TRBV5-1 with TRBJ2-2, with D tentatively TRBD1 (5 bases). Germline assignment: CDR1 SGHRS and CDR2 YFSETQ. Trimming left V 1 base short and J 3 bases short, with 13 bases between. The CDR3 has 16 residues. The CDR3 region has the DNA TGCGCCAGCAGCTTGCAAGGGGCCGGTCACACCGGGGAGCTGTTTTTT. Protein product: CASSLQGAGHTGELFF.

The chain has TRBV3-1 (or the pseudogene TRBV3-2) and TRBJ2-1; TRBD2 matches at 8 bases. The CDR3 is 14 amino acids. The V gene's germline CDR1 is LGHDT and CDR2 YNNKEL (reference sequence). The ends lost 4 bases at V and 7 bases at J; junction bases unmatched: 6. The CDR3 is CASSPVGGVNEQFF. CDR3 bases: TGTGCCAGCAGCCCCGTCGGGGGGGTGAATGAGCAGTTCTTC.

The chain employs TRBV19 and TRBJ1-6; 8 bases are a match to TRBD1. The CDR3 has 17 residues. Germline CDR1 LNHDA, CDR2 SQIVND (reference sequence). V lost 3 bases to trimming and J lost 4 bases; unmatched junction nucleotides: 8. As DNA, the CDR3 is TGTGCCAGTAGTATTGGACAGGGATGGAGTTATAATTCACCCCTCCACTTT. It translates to CASSIGQGWSYNSPLHF.

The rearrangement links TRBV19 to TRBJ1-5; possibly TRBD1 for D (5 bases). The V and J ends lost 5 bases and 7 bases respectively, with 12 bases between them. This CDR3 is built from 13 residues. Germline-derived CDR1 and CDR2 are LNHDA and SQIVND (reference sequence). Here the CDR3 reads CASSQGMRQPQHF. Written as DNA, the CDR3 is TGTGCCAGTAGTCAGGGAATGCGCCAGCCCCAGCATTTT.

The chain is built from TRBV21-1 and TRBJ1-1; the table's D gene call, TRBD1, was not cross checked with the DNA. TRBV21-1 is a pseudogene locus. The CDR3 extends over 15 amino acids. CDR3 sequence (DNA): TGTGCCAGCAGTCGGGACAGCCATATGAACACTGAAGCTTTCTTT. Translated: CASSRDSHMNTEAFF.

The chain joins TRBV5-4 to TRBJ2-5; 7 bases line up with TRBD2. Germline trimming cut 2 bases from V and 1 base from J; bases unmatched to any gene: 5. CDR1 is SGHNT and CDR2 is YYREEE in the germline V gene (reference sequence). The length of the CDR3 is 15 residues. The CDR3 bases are TGTGCCAGCAGCTTCCGGTCGGGGGGCCAAGAGACCCAGTACTTC. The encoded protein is CASSFRSGGQETQYF.

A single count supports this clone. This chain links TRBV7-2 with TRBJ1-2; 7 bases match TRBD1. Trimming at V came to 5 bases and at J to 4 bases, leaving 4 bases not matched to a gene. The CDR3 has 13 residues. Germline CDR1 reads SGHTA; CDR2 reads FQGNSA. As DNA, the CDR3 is TGTGCCAGCAGCCCCGGGACAGTCTATGGCTACACCTTC. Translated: CASSPGTVYGYTF. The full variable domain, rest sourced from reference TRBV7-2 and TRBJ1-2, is GAGVSQSPSNKVTEKGKDVELRCDPISGHTALYWYRQSLGQGLEFLIYFQGNSAPDKSGLPSDRFSAERTGGSVSTLTIQRTQQEDSAVYLCASSPGTVYGYTFGSGTRLTVV.

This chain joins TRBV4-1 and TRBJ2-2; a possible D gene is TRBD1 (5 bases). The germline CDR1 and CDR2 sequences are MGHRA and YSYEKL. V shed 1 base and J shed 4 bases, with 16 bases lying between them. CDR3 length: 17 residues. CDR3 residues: CASSQVDMGLPTGELFF. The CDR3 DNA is TGCGCCAGCAGCCAAGTAGACATGGGGCTTCCCACCGGGGAGCTGTTTTTT.